What follows are 12 T cell receptor beta chains derived from one specimen sequenced in a study of T cells in women clearing cervical HPV infection. Assay used: immunoSEQ multiplex PCR; TCRdb lists only in-frame clones, some missing. The sample table sets out more than 20,000 clones. Sequenced sample: blood buffy coat. The receptors come from a woman aged 18 to 75 with a cervical HPV16 infection that either progressed to CIN3+ or cleared (not recorded which).

On this clone: With the read ending 3 residues before the CDR3 end, the germline J gene is used to fill in that end. V gene TRBV5-1 combines with J gene TRBJ2-6; 9 bases align to TRBD1. The J segment lost 2 bases and the V segment lost 0 bases, leaving 6 bases of the junction unmatched. CDR3 length: 18 residues. The germline gives CDR1 SGHRS, CDR2 YFSETQ. The CDR3 bases that were read are TGCGCCAGCAGCTTGGTTTCTGGGACAGGGACTGGGGCCAACGTC. Encoded protein: CASSLVSGTGTGANV. The full CDR3 is CASSLVSGTGTGANVLTF.

Concerning this clone: The CDR3 goes on 3 residues after the read ends, and that part is filled in from the germline J gene. This rearrangement joins TRBV2 to TRBJ1-1, with D tentatively TRBD1 (5 bases). V was pared by 5 bases and J by 1 base, with 14 bases between. This CDR3 is built from 15 residues. Germline CDR1 and CDR2: SNHLY and FYNNEI. CDR3 bases read: TGTGCCAGCAGTAGACGGGGGGGAGGGAACACTGAA. It yields the protein CASSRRGGGNTE. The entire CDR3 protein reads CASSRRGGGNTEAFF.

A word on this clone: From the germline J gene comes the end of the CDR3, since the read stops 3 residues before it. The rearrangement links TRBV19 to TRBJ1-6; TRBD1 aligns across 8 bases. This CDR3 has 13 residues. Per the germline V gene, CDR1 is LNHDA and CDR2 is SQIVND (reference sequence). Losses at the gene ends were 6 bases for V and 10 bases for J; bases not matched to a gene: 5. The CDR3 bases that were read are TGTGCCAGTAGACGACAGGGGAACTCACCC. Translated: CASRRQGNSP. The full CDR3 is CASRRQGNSPLHF.

Details on this clone: Sequencing ends 3 residues short of the CDR3 end; the germline J gene provides the rest. The chain has TRBV7-9 and TRBJ2-6; D not certain. Germline V CDR1 and CDR2: SEHNR, FQNEAQ (reference sequence). V was shortened by 5 bases and J by 0 bases, with 8 bases between the two germline ends. This CDR3 comprises 15 residues. CDR3 DNA, as far as it was read: TGTGCCAGCAGCCACAGAGCCTCTGGGGCCAACGTC. Translated, it gives CASSHRASGANV. The whole CDR3 sequence reads CASSHRASGANVLTF. The full variable domain, rest sourced from reference TRBV7-9 and TRBJ2-6, is DTGVSQNPRHKITKRGQNVTFRCDPISEHNRLYWYRQTLGQGPEFLTYFQNEAQLEKSRLLSDRFSAERPKGSFSTLEIQRTEQGDSAMYLCASSHRASGANVLTFGAGSRLTVL.

In the case of this clone: With the read ending 3 residues before the CDR3 end, the germline J gene is used to fill in that end. The chain is built from TRBV29-1 and TRBJ1-4; weak D call: TRBD1 (6 bases). Trimming took off 2 bases at V and 10 bases at J, with 17 bases between the two ends. Looked up from germline, CDR1 is SQVTM and CDR2 is ANQGSEA. The CDR3 has 14 amino acids. The DNA read from the CDR3 is TGCAGCGTTGAAACAGGGACGCGAGGCGGAAAA. Residues: CSVETGTRGGK. The complete CDR3 sequence is CSVETGTRGGKLFF.

Of note for this clone: Read coverage stops 3 residues before the CDR3 terminus; the germline J gene supplies the remainder. V gene TRBV5-1 combines with J gene TRBJ2-3, with 11 bases matching TRBD2. V shed 0 bases and J 6 bases; nucleotides not matched to a gene: 6. The CDR3 runs 16 residues. The germline gives CDR1 SGHRS, CDR2 YFSETQ. The sequenced part of the CDR3 DNA is TGCGCCAGCAGCTTGGGGCTAGCGGGAGGTGCGGATACG. Protein: CASSLGLAGGADT. The entire CDR3 is CASSLGLAGGADTQYF.

Remarks on this clone: Read data end 3 residues before the CDR3 end; the end is taken from the germline J gene. V and J are TRBV19 and TRBJ1-5, with 8 bases aligning to TRBD1. The V gene end was trimmed by 9 bases and the J gene end by 2 bases; junction bases not matched to a gene: 6. Germline CDR1 reads LNHDA; CDR2 reads SQIVND (reference sequence). The CDR3 runs to 14 residues. The sequenced CDR3 bases are TGTGCCAGACAGGGGGGGCTTGGCAATCAGCCC. Residues: CARQGGLGNQP. The entire CDR3 protein reads CARQGGLGNQPQHF.

Note on this clone: The missing CDR3 end, 3 residues past where the read stops, is filled in from the germline J gene. The chain recombines TRBV20-1 with TRBJ2-7, with 7 bases lining up with TRBD1. CDR1 is DFQATT, CDR2 SNEGSKA, per germline (reference sequence). V was clipped by 5 bases and J by 2 bases; unmatched bases: 0. The CDR3 runs to 11 residues. The part of the CDR3 DNA that was read is TGCAGTGCTGGGACAGCCTACGAG. Its protein is CSAGTAYE. The complete CDR3 protein is CSAGTAYEQYF.

Of note for this clone: The read terminates 3 residues ahead of where the CDR3 ends, so the germline J gene completes it. The V call is TRBV19, the J call TRBJ2-7, with 7 positions matching TRBD1. The CDR3 is 13 residues long. The J segment lost 5 bases and the V segment lost 5 bases, leaving 6 bases of the junction unmatched. Germline lookup yields CDR1 LNHDA and CDR2 SQIVND (reference sequence). CDR3 DNA, as far as it was read: TGTGCCAGTAGTTTGCAGGGGGACAACGAG. Its translation is CASSLQGDNE. The whole CDR3 reads CASSLQGDNEQYF.

As concerns this clone: The read ends 3 residues early relative to the CDR3; the germline J gene fills the gap. The chain has TRBV3-1 (or the pseudogene TRBV3-2) and TRBJ2-7; D is unclear. The CDR3 consists of 16 residues. Germline CDR1 reads LGHDT; CDR2 reads YNNKEL (reference sequence). V gave up 2 bases and J gave up 1 base, with 15 bases separating them. The sequenced CDR3 bases are TGTGCCAGCAGCCAACCAACGGAACAGTCTTCCTACGAG. Translated: CASSQPTEQSSYE. The whole CDR3 sequence is CASSQPTEQSSYEQYF.

Worth noting for this clone: The sequenced fragment ends 3 residues before the CDR3 boundary, so the rest is inferred from the germline J gene. V is TRBV6-2 or TRBV6-3 and J is TRBJ1-1, with a tentative D call TRBD1 (5 bases). The CDR3 totals 15 residues. The germline V gene has CDR1 MNHEY and CDR2 SVGEGT. V lost 1 base and J 4 bases, leaving 13 bases between the germline ends. CDR3 DNA (partial): TGTGCCAGCAGTTACTACCCAGGGAGGGCCACTGAA. This gives the protein CASSYYPGRATE. The full CDR3 protein is CASSYYPGRATEAFF.

About this clone: The observed sequence ends 3 residues before the CDR3 terminus, with the missing tail filled in from the germline J gene. The gene calls are TRBV9 and TRBJ1-4; tentatively, D is TRBD1 (5 bases). This CDR3 region has 14 residues. Germline V gene lookup returns CDR1 SGDLS and CDR2 YYNGEE. V was cut by 3 bases and J by 8 bases, with 14 bases left in between. The CDR3 loop reads CASSEQGGREKLFF. Partial CDR3 DNA: TGTGCCAGCAGCGAGCAGGGCGGACGGGAAAAA.